These T cell receptor beta chains were read from a single sample in a study of T cells in Graves' hyperthyroidism and ophthalmopathy. TCRdb used MiXCR to reprocess the multiplex PCR reads, holding one entry per CDR3 protein. The repertoire includes about 160,000 distinct CDR3 sequences, 8% to 9.5% of them detected once, and approximately 20% sits in the top ten. Specimen: blood. The receptor set was obtained from a young woman with Graves' hyperthyroidism that later progressed to Graves' ophthalmopathy. CDR3s include the opening cysteine and the closing phenylalanine or tryptophan. A D gene is named only where the DNA matches it firmly. The listing skips clone size in some rows; elsewhere it reads once, few, many or a size class.

abundance	d_gene	v_gene	j_gene	CDR3nt	CDR3aa
many	.	TRBV2	TRBJ1-1	TGTGCCAGCCTTGGACAGACGAACACTGAAGCTTTCTTT	CASLGQTNTEAFF
many	.	TRBV5-1	TRBJ2-3	TGCGCCAGCAGCTGGGCAGGGGTTGGAACAGATACGCAGTATTTT	CASSWAGVGTDTQYF
many	.	TRBV3-1	TRBJ1-5	TGTGCCAGCAGCCATTCTGGACTACATCAGCCCCAGCATTTT	CASSHSGLHQPQHF
.	TRBD1	TRBV30	TRBJ2-7	TGTGCCTGGAGTGGACCCTCTCCGGGACAGGGACCCTACGAGCAGTACTTC	CAWSGPSPGQGPYEQYF
many	TRBD2	TRBV5-1	TRBJ2-7	TGCGCCAGCAGCTTCGGGACTAGCGGGATGTACGAGCAGTACTTC	CASSFGTSGMYEQYF
.	.	TRBV7-9	TRBJ2-5	TGTGCCAGCAGCTACCCCCTGAACTTC	CASSYPLNF
many	.	TRBV30	TRBJ2-7	TGTGCCTGGAGTGGGGAGTACGAGCAGTACTTC	CAWSGEYEQYF
many	.	TRBV7-9	TRBJ1-2	TGTGCCAGCAGCTCTGAGTCCTTCCAGAACTATGGCTACACCTTC	CASSSESFQNYGYTF
many	TRBD2	TRBV2	TRBJ2-5	TGTGCCAGCAGTCCCCCCGCCGGGAGGGCCGTAAAGACCCAGTACTTC	CASSPPAGRAVKTQYF
.	.	TRBV6-5	TRBJ2-5	TGTGCCAGCAGTTACTCGTTAGGGGGAGAAGAGACCCAGTACTTC	CASSYSLGGEETQYF
many	TRBD1	TRBV19	TRBJ1-5	TGTGCCAGTAGCCGGACAGGGGATAGCAATCAGCCCCAGCATTTT	CASSRTGDSNQPQHF
many	.	TRBV20-1	TRBJ1-3	TGCAGTGCTAGTTACGACGGGGGAAGGAACACCATATATTTT	CSASYDGGRNTIYF
many	.	TRBV7-8	TRBJ1-1	TGTGCCAGCAGCTTAAAAACGCCCCGCACCGGCACTGAAGCTTTCTTT	CASSLKTPRTGTEAFF
many	.	TRBV12-3/TRBV12-4	TRBJ2-5	TGTGCCAGCAGTGAAATTACAGGGAGTGAAGAGACCCAGTACTTC	CASSEITGSEETQYF
few	.	TRBV4-1	TRBJ2-7	TGCGCCAGCAGCCAAGATAAGGGGTCCTACGAGCAGTACTTC	CASSQDKGSYEQYF
many	TRBD1	TRBV15	TRBJ1-2	TGTGCCACCAGCCCACCCAGGGACAGGGGCTACACCTTC	CATSPPRDRGYTF
.	TRBD2	TRBV9	TRBJ2-1	TGTGCCAGCAGCGTCCCTCCTAGCGGCGGTGAGCAGTTCTTC	CASSVPPSGGEQFF
many	TRBD2	TRBV6-1	TRBJ2-7	TGTGCCAGCAGTGAAGAGCGGGGTGGCAAGCAGTACTTC	CASSEERGGKQYF
.	.	TRBV6-5	TRBJ2-3	TGTGCCAGCAGTTACTCGTTCACAGATACGCAGTATTTT	CASSYSFTDTQYF
.	TRBD1	TRBV9	TRBJ2-1	TGTGCCAGCAGCGTAGGTCCCAGGACAGGGGATGAGCAGTTCTTC	CASSVGPRTGDEQFF
many	.	TRBV28	TRBJ1-5	TGTGCCAGCAGTTTCGGACAGCACAATCAGCCCCAGCATTTT	CASSFGQHNQPQHF
many	.	TRBV3-1	TRBJ2-3	TGTGCCAGCAGCCAAGACGCAAGCAGGAGCACAGATACGCAGTATTTT	CASSQDASRSTDTQYF
few	.	TRBV4-1	TRBJ1-5	TGCGCCAGCAGCCAAGAGAGCAATCAGCCCCAGCATTTT	CASSQESNQPQHF
.	TRBD1	TRBV19	TRBJ2-3	TGTGCCAGTAGTGACCACAGGGGGCGCGCAGATACGCAGTATTTT	CASSDHRGRADTQYF
.	.	TRBV29-1	TRBJ1-1	TGCAGCGTTGAATATCTAGGGATCGACACTGAAGCTTTCTTT	CSVEYLGIDTEAFF